The entry below gives a single T cell receptor beta chain sequence along with its context. This record belongs to a study of control samples from healthy donors and cancer patients. Data came from immunoSEQ multiplex PCR; TCRdb stores just in-frame clones and leaves some out. This table has under 150,000 clones, approximately 88% appearing once. This sequence originates from a man aged 35 to 55 in good health. The material sequenced was blood.

As DNA, the CDR3 is TGTGCCAGCAGCGTGAGGGAGTATAATTCACCCCTCCACTTT. Translating it yields CASSVREYNSPLHF. The V and J genes are TRBV9 and TRBJ1-6, with D hard to call. V lost 2 bases to trimming and J lost 4 bases, with 7 bases between them. In germline, CDR1 is SGDLS, CDR2 YYNGEE. This CDR3 region has 14 residues.